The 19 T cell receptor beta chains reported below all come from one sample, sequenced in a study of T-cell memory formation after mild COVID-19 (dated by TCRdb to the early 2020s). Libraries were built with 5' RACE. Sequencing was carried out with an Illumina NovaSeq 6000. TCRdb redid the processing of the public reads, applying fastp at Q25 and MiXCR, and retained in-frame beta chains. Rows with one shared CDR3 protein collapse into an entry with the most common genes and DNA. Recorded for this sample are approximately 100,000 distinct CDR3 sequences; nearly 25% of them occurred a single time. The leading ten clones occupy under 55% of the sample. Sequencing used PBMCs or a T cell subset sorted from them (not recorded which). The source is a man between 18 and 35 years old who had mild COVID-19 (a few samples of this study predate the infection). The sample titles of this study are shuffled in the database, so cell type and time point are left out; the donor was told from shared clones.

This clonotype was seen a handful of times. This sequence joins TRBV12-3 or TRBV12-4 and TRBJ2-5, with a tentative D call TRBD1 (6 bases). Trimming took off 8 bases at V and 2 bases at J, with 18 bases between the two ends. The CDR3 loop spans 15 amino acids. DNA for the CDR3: TGTGCCAGCCTTAACCGGACAGCCCTACAAGAGACCCAGTACTTC. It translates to CASLNRTALQETQYF.

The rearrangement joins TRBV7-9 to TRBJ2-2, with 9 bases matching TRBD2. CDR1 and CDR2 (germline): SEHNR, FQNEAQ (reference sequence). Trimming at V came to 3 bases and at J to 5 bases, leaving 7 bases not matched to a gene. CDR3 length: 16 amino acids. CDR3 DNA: TGTGCCAGCAGCTTTCGCGGGGGGGCCCGAACCGGGGAGCTGTTTTTT. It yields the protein CASSFRGGARTGELFF.

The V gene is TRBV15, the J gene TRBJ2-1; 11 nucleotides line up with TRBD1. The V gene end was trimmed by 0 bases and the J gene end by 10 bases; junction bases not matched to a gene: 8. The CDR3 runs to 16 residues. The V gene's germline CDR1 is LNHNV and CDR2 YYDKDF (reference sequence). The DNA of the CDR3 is TGTGCCACCAGCAGAGATCCTATGGGACAGGGGGACGAGCAGTTCTTC. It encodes CATSRDPMGQGDEQFF.

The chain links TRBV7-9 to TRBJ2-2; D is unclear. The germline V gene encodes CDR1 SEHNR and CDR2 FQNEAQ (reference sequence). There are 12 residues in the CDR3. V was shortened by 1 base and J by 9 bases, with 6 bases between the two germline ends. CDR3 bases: TGTGCCAGCAGCTTAGATGCCTGGGAGCTGTTTTTT. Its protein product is CASSLDAWELFF.

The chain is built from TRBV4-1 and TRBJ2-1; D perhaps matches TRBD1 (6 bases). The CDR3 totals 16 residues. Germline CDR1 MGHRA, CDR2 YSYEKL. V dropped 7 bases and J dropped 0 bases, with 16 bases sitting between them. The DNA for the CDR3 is TGCGCCAGCACCCTCGCAGGGGAAACCTCCTACAATGAGCAGTTCTTC. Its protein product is CASTLAGETSYNEQFF.

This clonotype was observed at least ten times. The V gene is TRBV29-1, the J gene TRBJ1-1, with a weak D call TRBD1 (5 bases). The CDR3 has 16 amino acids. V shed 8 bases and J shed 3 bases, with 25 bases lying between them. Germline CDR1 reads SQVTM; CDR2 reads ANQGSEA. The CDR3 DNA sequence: TGCAGCTCATTAGGGGTCCCTTTGGGGGTGGACACTGAAGCTTTCTTT. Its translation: CSSLGVPLGVDTEAFF.

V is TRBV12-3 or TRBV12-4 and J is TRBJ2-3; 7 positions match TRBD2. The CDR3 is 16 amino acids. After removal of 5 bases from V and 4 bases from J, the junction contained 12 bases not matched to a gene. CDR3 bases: TGTGCCAGCAGTACCCGGGGACTATCGGTCCCAGATACGCAGTATTTT. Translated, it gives CASSTRGLSVPDTQYF.

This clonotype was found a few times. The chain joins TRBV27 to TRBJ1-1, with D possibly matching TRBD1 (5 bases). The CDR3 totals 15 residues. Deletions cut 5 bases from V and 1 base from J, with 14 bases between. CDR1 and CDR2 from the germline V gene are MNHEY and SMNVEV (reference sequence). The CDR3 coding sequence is TGTGCCAGCAGTGAACTGGGGCAGGAGAACACTGAAGCTTTCTTT. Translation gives CASSELGQENTEAFF.

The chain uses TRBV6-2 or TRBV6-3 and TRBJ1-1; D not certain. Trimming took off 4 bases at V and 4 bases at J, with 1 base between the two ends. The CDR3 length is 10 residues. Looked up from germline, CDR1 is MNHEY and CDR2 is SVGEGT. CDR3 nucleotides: TGTGCCAGCAGTTCCACTGAAGCTTTCTTT. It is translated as CASSSTEAFF.

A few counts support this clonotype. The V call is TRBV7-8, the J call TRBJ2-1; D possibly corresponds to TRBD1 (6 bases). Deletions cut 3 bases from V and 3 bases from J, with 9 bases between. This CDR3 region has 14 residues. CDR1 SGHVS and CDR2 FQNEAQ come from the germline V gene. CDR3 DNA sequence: TGTGCCAGCAGCTTCCGGACAGTCTACAATGAGCAGTTCTTC. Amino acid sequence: CASSFRTVYNEQFF.

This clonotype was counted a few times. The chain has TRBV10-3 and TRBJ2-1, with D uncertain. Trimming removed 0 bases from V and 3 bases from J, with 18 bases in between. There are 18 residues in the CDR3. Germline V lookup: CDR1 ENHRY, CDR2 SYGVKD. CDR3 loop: CAISESSPADFIYNEQFF. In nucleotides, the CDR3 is TGTGCCATCAGTGAGTCAAGTCCGGCCGACTTCATCTACAATGAGCAGTTCTTC.

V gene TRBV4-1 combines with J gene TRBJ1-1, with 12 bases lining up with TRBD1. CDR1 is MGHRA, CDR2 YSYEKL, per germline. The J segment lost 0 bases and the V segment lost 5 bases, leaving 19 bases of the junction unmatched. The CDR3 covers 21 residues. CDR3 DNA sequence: TGCGCCAGCAGCGTGGTCATGCCGGGACAGGGGGCGAGGGCGATGAACACTGAAGCTTTCTTT. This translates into CASSVVMPGQGARAMNTEAFF.

CDR3 nucleotides: TGCAGCGTCGGACAGTACACCGGGGAGCTGTTTTTT. Translation gives CSVGQYTGELFF. This sequence joins TRBV29-1 and TRBJ2-2; possibly TRBD1 for D (6 bases). Germline CDR1 and CDR2: SQVTM and ANQGSEA. With 6 bases removed from V and 3 bases from J, the gap between germline ends came to 8 bases. The CDR3 runs 12 residues.

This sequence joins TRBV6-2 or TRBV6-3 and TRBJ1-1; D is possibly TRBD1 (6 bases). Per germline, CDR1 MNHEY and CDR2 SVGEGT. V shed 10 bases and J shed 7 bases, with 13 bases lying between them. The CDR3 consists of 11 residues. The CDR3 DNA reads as TGTGCCACCTCCAGGGGAGATGAAGCTTTCTTT. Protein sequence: CATSRGDEAFF.

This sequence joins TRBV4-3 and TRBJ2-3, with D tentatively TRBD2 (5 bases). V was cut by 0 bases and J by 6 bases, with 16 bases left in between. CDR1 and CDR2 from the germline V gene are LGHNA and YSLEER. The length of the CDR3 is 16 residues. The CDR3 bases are TGCGCCAGCAGCCAAGAACCCGGCGGGCAAGAGGATACGCAGTATTTT. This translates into CASSQEPGGQEDTQYF.

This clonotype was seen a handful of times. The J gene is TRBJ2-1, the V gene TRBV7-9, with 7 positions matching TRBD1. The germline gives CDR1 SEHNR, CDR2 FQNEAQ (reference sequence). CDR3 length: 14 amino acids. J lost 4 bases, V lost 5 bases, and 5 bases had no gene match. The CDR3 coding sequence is TGTGCCAGCAGCACCGACAGGGTTTACAATGAGCAGTTCTTC. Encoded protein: CASSTDRVYNEQFF.

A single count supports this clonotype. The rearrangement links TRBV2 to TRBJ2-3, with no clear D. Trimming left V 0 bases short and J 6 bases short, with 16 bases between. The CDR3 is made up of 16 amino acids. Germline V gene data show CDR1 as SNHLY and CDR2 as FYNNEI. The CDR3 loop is CASSEAFLRSTDTQYF. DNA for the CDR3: TGTGCCAGCAGTGAAGCGTTCCTTAGGTCAACCGATACGCAGTATTTT. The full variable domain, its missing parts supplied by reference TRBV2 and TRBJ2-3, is EPEVTQTPSHQVTQMGQEVILRCVPISNHLYFYWYRQILGQKVEFLVSFYNNEISEKSEIFDDQFSVERPDGSNFTLKIRSTKLEDSAMYFCASSEAFLRSTDTQYFGPGTRLTVL.

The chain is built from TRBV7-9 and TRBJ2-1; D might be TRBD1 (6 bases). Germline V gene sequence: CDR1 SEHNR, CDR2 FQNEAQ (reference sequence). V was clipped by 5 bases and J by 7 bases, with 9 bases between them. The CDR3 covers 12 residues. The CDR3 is CASSQQGNEQFF. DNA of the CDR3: TGTGCCAGCAGCCAACAGGGAAATGAGCAGTTCTTC.

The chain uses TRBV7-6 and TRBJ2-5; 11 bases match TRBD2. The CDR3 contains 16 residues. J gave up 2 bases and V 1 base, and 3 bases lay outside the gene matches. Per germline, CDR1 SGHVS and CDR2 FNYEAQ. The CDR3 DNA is TGTGCCAGCAGCTTAGTACTAGCGGGGGTTCAAGAGACCCAGTACTTC. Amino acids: CASSLVLAGVQETQYF.